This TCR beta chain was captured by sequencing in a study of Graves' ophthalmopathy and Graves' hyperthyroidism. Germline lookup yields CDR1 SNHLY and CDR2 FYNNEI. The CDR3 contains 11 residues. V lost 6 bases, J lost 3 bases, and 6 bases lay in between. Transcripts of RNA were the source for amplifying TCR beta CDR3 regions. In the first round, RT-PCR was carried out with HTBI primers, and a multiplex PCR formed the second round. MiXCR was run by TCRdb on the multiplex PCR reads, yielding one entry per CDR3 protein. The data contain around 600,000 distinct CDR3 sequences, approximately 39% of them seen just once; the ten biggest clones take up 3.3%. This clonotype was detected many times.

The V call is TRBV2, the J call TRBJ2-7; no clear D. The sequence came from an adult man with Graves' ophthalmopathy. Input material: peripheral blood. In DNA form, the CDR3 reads TGTGCCAGCAGCGCCCGCTACGAGCAGTACTTC. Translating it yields CASSARYEQYF.